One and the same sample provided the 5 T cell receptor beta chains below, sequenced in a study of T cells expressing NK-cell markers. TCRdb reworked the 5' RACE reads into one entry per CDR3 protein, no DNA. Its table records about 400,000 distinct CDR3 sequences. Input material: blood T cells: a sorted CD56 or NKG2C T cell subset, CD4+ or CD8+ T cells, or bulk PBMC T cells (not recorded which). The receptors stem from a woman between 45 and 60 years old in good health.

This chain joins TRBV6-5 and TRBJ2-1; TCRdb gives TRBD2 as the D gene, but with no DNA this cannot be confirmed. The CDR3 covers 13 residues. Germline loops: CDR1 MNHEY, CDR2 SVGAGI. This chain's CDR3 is CASSYSASSEQFF.

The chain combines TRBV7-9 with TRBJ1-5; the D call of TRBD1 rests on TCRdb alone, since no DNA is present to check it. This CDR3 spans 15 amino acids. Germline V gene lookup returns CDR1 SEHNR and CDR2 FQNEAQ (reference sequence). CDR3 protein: CASSPPQGGNQPQHF.

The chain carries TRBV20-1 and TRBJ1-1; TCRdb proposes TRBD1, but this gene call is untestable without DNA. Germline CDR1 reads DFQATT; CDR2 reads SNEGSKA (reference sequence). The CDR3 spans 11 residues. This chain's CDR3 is CSAGDRQRAFF.

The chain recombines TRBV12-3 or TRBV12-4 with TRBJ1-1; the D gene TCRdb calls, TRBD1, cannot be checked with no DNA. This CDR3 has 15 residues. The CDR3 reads CASSFLAPRGTEAFF.

CDR3 sequence: CASSQPPGPSGDEQFF. The chain couples TRBV3-1 to TRBJ2-1; TCRdb gives TRBD2 as the D gene, but with no DNA this cannot be confirmed. The CDR3 spans 16 residues. Looked up from germline, CDR1 is LGHDT and CDR2 is YNNKEL (reference sequence).